The 25 T cell receptor beta chains reported below all come from one sample, sequenced in a study of shared clonotypes between healthy human individuals. CD45RO negativity and positive selection for CCR7 defined naive CD8 cells, a population that excluded terminally differentiated effector memory CD45RA+ cells. Clones were sequenced by immunoSEQ multiplex PCR, and TCRdb holds only the in-frame ones, with some missing. The top ten hold around 0.1% of the sample, which has some 600,000 clones, roughly 96% seen once. The sample comprised naive CD8+ T cells sorted from blood. The receptors were sampled from a woman aged 25 to 39 in good health.

CDR3 sequence: CASTYRTGGSSYEQYF. DNA of the CDR3: TGTGCCAGCACCTACCGGACAGGGGGCAGCTCCTACGAGCAGTACTTC. The chain joins TRBV13 to TRBJ2-5; 11 bases match TRBD1. TRBJ2-7 matches the DNA end more closely, so the J call is doubtful. CDR3 length: 16 residues. CDR1 PRHDT and CDR2 FYEKMQ come from the germline V gene (reference sequence).

The rearrangement links TRBV7-9 to TRBJ2-7; D is ambiguous. This CDR3 is 13 amino acids long. Germline values: CDR1 SEHNR, CDR2 FQNEAQ (reference sequence). Between the trimmed V and J ends, which lost 5 bases and 5 bases, there was a span of 13 bases. CDR3 sequence reads: CASSPGPADEQYF. The CDR3, as DNA: TGTGCCAGCAGCCCCGGGCCAGCCGACGAGCAGTACTTC.

The rearrangement links TRBV6-5 to TRBJ2-1; tentatively, D is TRBD2 (5 bases). The CDR3 is 14 amino acids. V shed 8 bases and J shed 10 bases, with 21 bases lying between them. The V gene's germline CDR1 is MNHEY and CDR2 SVGAGI. The CDR3 region has the DNA TGTGCCAGCGGAATACACAGAGGGTTGGAAGAGCAGTTCTTC. Protein: CASGIHRGLEEQFF.

The rearrangement joins TRBV13 to TRBJ1-3; tentatively, D is TRBD1 (5 bases). The length of the CDR3 is 15 residues. Trimming took off 5 bases at V and 4 bases at J, with 15 bases between the two ends. Per germline, CDR1 PRHDT and CDR2 FYEKMQ (reference sequence). The CDR3 DNA reads TGTGCCAGCAGCCCTTGGGGGGAAGGAGGAAACACCATATATTTT. Protein product: CASSPWGEGGNTIYF.

This rearrangement joins TRBV4-1 to TRBJ2-5, with TRBD2 identical over 10 bases. V was pared by 4 bases and J by 2 bases, with 1 base of the junction left unmatched. Germline V gene lookup returns CDR1 MGHRA and CDR2 YSYEKL. The CDR3 is made up of 14 amino acids. The CDR3 reads CASSLLAGQETQYF. The CDR3 region has the DNA TGCGCCAGCAGCCTACTAGCGGGACAAGAGACCCAGTACTTC.

CDR3 sequence reads: CASSQDLGWGVGETQYF. In DNA, the CDR3 is TGTGCCAGCAGCCAAGATCTTGGCTGGGGAGTGGGGGAGACCCAGTACTTC. The chain uses TRBV14 and TRBJ2-5, with D perhaps TRBD2 (5 bases). Trimming took off 0 bases at V and 5 bases at J, with 19 bases between the two ends. The CDR3 loop spans 17 amino acids. Germline loops: CDR1 SGHDN, CDR2 FVKESK.

This clone was recorded once. The rearrangement joins TRBV7-9 to TRBJ2-3; no firm D call. The CDR3 contains 11 residues. Trimming left V 4 bases short and J 5 bases short, with 4 bases between. In germline, CDR1 is SEHNR, CDR2 FQNEAQ (reference sequence). The CDR3 here is CASSSKDTQYF. The DNA for the CDR3 is TGTGCCAGCAGCTCTAAAGATACGCAGTATTTT.

The rearrangement uses TRBV6-1 and TRBJ1-1; D not resolved. The V end was cut by 2 bases, the J end by 0 bases, with 10 bases between. Germline values: CDR1 MNHNS, CDR2 SASEGT. This CDR3 is built from 15 residues. The CDR3 DNA follows: TGTGCCAGCAGTGAATCGTACCGGATGAACACTGAAGCTTTCTTT. Its protein product is CASSESYRMNTEAFF.

V and J are TRBV4-1 and TRBJ2-2; 8 positions match TRBD1. Trimming at V came to 3 bases and at J to 6 bases, leaving 9 bases not matched to a gene. This CDR3 region has 16 residues. Germline values: CDR1 MGHRA, CDR2 YSYEKL. In DNA form, the CDR3 reads TGCGCCAGCAGCCAGCCACCAGGGGGCGGGTCCGGGGAGCTGTTTTTT. Translating it yields CASSQPPGGGSGELFF.

The rearrangement joins TRBV6-5 to TRBJ2-5, with D perhaps TRBD1 (6 bases). Trimming stripped 0 bases from V and 2 bases from J, with 10 bases between. The V gene's germline CDR1 is MNHEY and CDR2 SVGAGI. The CDR3 totals 15 residues. The CDR3, as DNA: TGTGCCAGCAGTTACTCGGGACATCCACAAGAGACCCAGTACTTC. Encoded protein: CASSYSGHPQETQYF.

This clone was picked up one time. CDR3 loop: CASSVEGLSSYNEQFF. CDR3 nucleotides: TGTGCCAGCAGCGTAGAGGGACTGAGCTCCTACAATGAGCAGTTCTTC. The chain uses TRBV9 and TRBJ2-1, with a weak D call TRBD2 (6 bases). The ends were cut back, 0 bases at V and 0 bases at J, with 10 bases in the middle. The CDR3 is 16 residues long. The germline gives CDR1 SGDLS, CDR2 YYNGEE.

The genes are TRBV6-1 and TRBJ2-7; the match to TRBD1 covers 7 bases. With 4 bases clipped from V and 6 bases from J, the junction kept 15 bases outside the gene matches. CDR1 is MNHNS and CDR2 is SASEGT in the germline V gene. The CDR3 spans 16 residues. Here the CDR3 reads CASSAFPGTVPSEQYF. The CDR3 nucleotides read TGTGCCAGCAGTGCCTTCCCAGGGACAGTGCCCTCCGAGCAGTACTTC.

The gene calls are TRBV28 and TRBJ1-1; TRBD1 might be the D (6 bases). This CDR3 has 14 amino acids. The V end lost 5 bases, the J end lost 6 bases, and 16 bases lay between the germline ends. Germline CDR1 and CDR2: MDHEN and SYDVKM. In nucleotides, the CDR3 is TGTGCCAGCAGTCTTGAGGGGGGAGGGGCTGAAGCTTTCTTT. It encodes CASSLEGGGAEAFF. The whole variable domain, remainder taken from reference TRBV28 and TRBJ1-1, is DVKVTQSSRYLVKRTGEKVFLECVQDMDHENMFWYRQDPGLGLRLIYFSYDVKMKEKGDIPEGYSVSREKKERFSLILESASTNQTSMYLCASSLEGGGAEAFFGQGTRLTVV.

This clone was seen just once. V usage is TRBV11-2 and J usage is TRBJ1-2, with 9 bases identical to TRBD1. There are 14 residues in the CDR3. The germline V gene has CDR1 SGHAT and CDR2 FQNNGV. Trimming took 5 bases from V and 4 from J; bases not matched to a gene: 5. CDR3 residues: CASSPGTGSYGYTF. DNA of the CDR3: TGTGCCAGCAGCCCCGGGACAGGGAGCTATGGCTACACCTTC.

The chain combines TRBV7-8 with TRBJ1-4, with TRBD1 as a possible D gene (6 bases). The CDR3 is 15 residues long. CDR1 is SGHVS and CDR2 is FQNEAQ in the germline V gene. V dropped 2 bases and J dropped 11 bases, with 18 bases sitting between them. CDR3 protein: CASSLSLQGGRKLFF. The CDR3 nucleotides read TGTGCCAGCAGCTTATCTCTACAGGGAGGAAGGAAACTGTTTTTT.

The rearrangement uses TRBV30 and TRBJ1-3; no clear D gene. Per the germline V gene, CDR1 is GTSNPN and CDR2 is SVGIG (reference sequence). The CDR3 sequence is 12 residues long. V was pared by 3 bases and J by 5 bases, with 8 bases between. This chain's CDR3 is CAWSSGRNTIYF. CDR3 nucleotide sequence: TGTGCCTGGAGCTCGGGGAGAAACACCATATATTTT.

The rearrangement links TRBV28 to TRBJ2-6, with D unclear. V was cut by 6 bases and J by 1 base, with 4 bases left in between. This CDR3 spans 13 amino acids. From germline, CDR1 is MDHEN and CDR2 SYDVKM. The CDR3 DNA sequence: TGTGCCAGCAGCCGTTCTGGGGCCAACGTCCTGACTTTC. Protein: CASSRSGANVLTF. Looking up the rest from reference TRBV28 and TRBJ2-6 gives the full variable domain: DVKVTQSSRYLVKRTGEKVFLECVQDMDHENMFWYRQDPGLGLRLIYFSYDVKMKEKGDIPEGYSVSREKKERFSLILESASTNQTSMYLCASSRSGANVLTFGAGSRLTVL.

This chain uses TRBV9 with TRBJ2-5; 9 positions match TRBD1. Germline V gene lookup returns CDR1 SGDLS and CDR2 YYNGEE. This CDR3 region has 14 residues. The trim removed 3 bases at V and 4 bases at J, leaving 4 bases unmatched. The CDR3: CASSAGQGGETQYF. The DNA of the CDR3 is TGTGCCAGCAGCGCGGGACAGGGAGGAGAGACCCAGTACTTC.

This chain links TRBV5-4 with TRBJ2-7, with 10 bases lining up with TRBD1. The V segment lost 3 bases and the J segment 4 bases; nucleotides outside the gene matches: 7. Germline assignment: CDR1 SGHNT and CDR2 YYREEE (reference sequence). The CDR3 is 15 residues long. CDR3 in DNA: TGTGCCAGCAGCTCCCAGGACAGGGGGTTGTACGAGCAGTACTTC. As protein: CASSSQDRGLYEQYF.

The chain links TRBV13 to TRBJ2-3; D may match TRBD1 or TRBD2 (5 bases each). V was pared by 5 bases and J by 6 bases, with 15 bases between. The CDR3 is 14 residues long. Germline V gives CDR1 PRHDT, CDR2 FYEKMQ (reference sequence). In DNA form, the CDR3 reads TGTGCCAGCAGCCTGGGACCACCTAAGGATACGCAGTATTTT. Its protein product is CASSLGPPKDTQYF.

The J gene is TRBJ1-1, the V gene TRBV2; no firm D call. V lost 8 bases and J lost 1, with 17 bases in between. From germline, CDR1 is SNHLY and CDR2 FYNNEI. The CDR3 consists of 15 residues. The CDR3 bases are TGTGCCAGCGCTTTCCCCCAGGACGGGAACACTGAAGCTTTCTTT. Encoded protein: CASAFPQDGNTEAFF.

The chain employs TRBV28 and TRBJ1-2; the match to TRBD1 covers 7 bases. CDR1 is MDHEN and CDR2 is SYDVKM in the germline V gene. CDR3 length: 15 residues. The V and J ends lost 2 bases and 3 bases, in that order; junction bases with no gene match: 6. In nucleotides, the CDR3 is TGTGCCAGCAGTTTACAGGGGGGAGAGGACTATGGCTACACCTTC. As protein: CASSLQGGEDYGYTF.

The V and J genes are TRBV19 and TRBJ2-7, with TRBD1 matching over 7 bases. Germline loops: CDR1 LNHDA, CDR2 SQIVND (reference sequence). After removal of 5 bases from V and 3 bases from J, the junction contained 7 bases not matched to a gene. This CDR3 contains 14 residues. Here the CDR3 DNA reads TGTGCCAGTAGTCCCCGAGACAGGGACTACGAGCAGTACTTC. Protein: CASSPRDRDYEQYF.

The V gene is TRBV19, the J gene TRBJ1-2; 8 nucleotides line up with TRBD1. V shed 10 bases and J 4 bases; nucleotides not matched to a gene: 8. Germline V gives CDR1 LNHDA, CDR2 SQIVND (reference sequence). The CDR3 runs to 13 residues. The CDR3 region is CATDFGTGYGYTF. As DNA, the CDR3 is TGTGCCACTGACTTCGGGACAGGCTATGGCTACACCTTC.

The chain recombines TRBV7-2 with TRBJ2-1, with TRBD2 identical over 12 bases. Germline lookup yields CDR1 SGHTA and CDR2 FQGNSA. The junction had 3 bases not matched to a gene; V was cut back by 5 bases and J by 4 bases. This CDR3 has 15 amino acids. CDR3 region: CASSNLAGGYNEQFF. The CDR3, as DNA: TGTGCCAGCAGCAATCTAGCGGGAGGGTACAATGAGCAGTTCTTC.